These 10 T cell receptor beta chains came from one sample sequenced in a study of T cells in Graves' hyperthyroidism and ophthalmopathy. The investigators amplified TCR beta CDR3 regions from RNA transcripts. Carried out on the TCR CDR3, a first-round RT-PCR used the HTBI primer set. TCRdb re-derived calls from the multiplex PCR reads in MiXCR, one entry per CDR3 protein. This table holds more than 650,000 distinct CDR3 sequences, approximately 15% found once. The sample consisted of blood. The receptors here all came from a young woman with Graves' hyperthyroidism.

As for this clonotype: One end of the junction does not line up with germline, which may come from a read error. The rearrangement uses TRBV28 and TRBJ2-5; 8 nucleotides align to TRBD2. The CDR3 is 13 amino acids. Germline V gene lookup returns CDR1 MDHEN and CDR2 SYDVKM. CDR3 sequence: CASSEREKEAQYF. The CDR3 coding sequence is TGTGCCAGCAGCGAGCGGGAGAAAGAGGCCCAGTACTTC. Full variable domain (rest looked up from reference TRBV28 and TRBJ2-5): DVKVTQSSRYLVKRTGEKVFLECVQDMDHENMFWYRQDPGLGLRLIYFSYDVKMKEKGDIPEGYSVSREKKERFSLILESASTNQTSMYLCASSEREKEAQYFGPGTRLLVL.

This sequence joins TRBV13 and TRBJ2-1; tentatively, D is TRBD1 (6 bases). The length of the CDR3 is 15 residues. Germline V lookup: CDR1 PRHDT, CDR2 FYEKMQ (reference sequence). Trimming cost V 4 bases and J 7 bases, with 17 bases left between them. Here the CDR3 reads CASSSRGESWNEQFF. The DNA for the CDR3 is TGTGCCAGCAGCTCCAGGGGTGAGTCGTGGAATGAGCAGTTCTTC.

This clonotype occurred many times. The rearrangement links TRBV28 to TRBJ1-1; D is unclear. In germline, CDR1 is MDHEN, CDR2 SYDVKM. Trimming pared 5 bases from V and 1 base from J, leaving 14 bases between. The CDR3 has 15 residues. In DNA form, the CDR3 reads TGTGCCAGCAGTCCCTCAGGAAAGGCGAACACTGAAGCTTTCTTT. Its translation is CASSPSGKANTEAFF.

This clonotype came up many times. The chain recombines TRBV18 with TRBJ2-5; D call uncertain. In germline, CDR1 is KGHSH, CDR2 LQKENI. The CDR3 runs 14 residues. V lost 1 base, J lost 4 bases, and 10 bases lay in between. The CDR3 here is CASSPRTLRETQYF. CDR3 nucleotides: TGTGCCAGCTCACCACGCACACTCCGAGAGACCCAGTACTTC.

This clonotype has a count of ten or more. The chain recombines TRBV5-5 with TRBJ2-2; D is unresolved. Germline V lookup: CDR1 SGHKS, CDR2 YYEKEE (reference sequence). The CDR3 runs to 14 residues. V lost 0 bases and J lost 4, with 7 bases in between. CDR3 nucleotides: TGTGCCAGCAGCTTGGGCCCCGTCACCGGGGAGCTGTTTTTT. Translating it yields CASSLGPVTGELFF.

This clonotype was observed a handful of times. The CDR3 reads CASSTAQETQYF. CDR3 in DNA: TGTGCCAGCAGTACGGCCCAAGAGACCCAGTACTTC. J is TRBJ2-5 and V is TRBV6-2 or TRBV6-3; D not resolved. Per the germline V gene, CDR1 is MNHEY and CDR2 is SVGEGT. The CDR3 covers 12 residues. Deletions cut 5 bases from V and 1 base from J, with 5 bases between.

In its sample, this clonotype was seen a few times. The genes are TRBV29-1 and TRBJ2-1; tentatively, D is TRBD1 (6 bases). This CDR3 is built from 15 residues. V lost 7 bases and J lost 2, with 18 bases in between. Germline values: CDR1 SQVTM, CDR2 ANQGSEA. The CDR3 DNA sequence: TGCAGCGCAGTAATGACAGGCAGACCCTACAATGAGCAGTTCTTC. Protein: CSAVMTGRPYNEQFF.

The chain is built from TRBV7-9 and TRBJ2-1; maybe TRBD1 (5 bases). The CDR3 consists of 13 residues. CDR1 is SEHNR, CDR2 FQNEAQ, per germline (reference sequence). V was clipped by 6 bases and J by 8 bases, with 14 bases between them. Here the CDR3 reads CASRGSGYDEQFF. The CDR3 bases are TGTGCCAGCAGGGGGTCAGGGTATGATGAGCAGTTCTTC.

This clonotype was picked up a small number of times. The chain is built from TRBV9 and TRBJ1-4; maybe TRBD1 (5 bases). This CDR3 is 14 amino acids long. Trimming took 2 bases from V and 7 from J, leaving 12 bases between them. Germline V gene data show CDR1 as SGDLS and CDR2 as YYNGEE. As DNA, the CDR3 is TGTGCCAGCAGCGTCGGAGGGGCGGTTGAAAAACTGTTTTTT. It codes for CASSVGGAVEKLFF. Using reference TRBV9 and TRBJ1-4 for the parts outside the CDR3, the full variable domain is DSGVTQTPKHLITATGQRVTLRCSPRSGDLSVYWYQQSLDQGLQFLIQYYNGEERAKGNILERFSAQQFPDLHSELNLSSLELGDSALYFCASSVGGAVEKLFFGSGTQLSVL.

This clonotype came up many times. CDR3 sequence: CSASPGSYNEQFF. CDR3 coding DNA: TGCAGTGCTAGCCCCGGGTCTTACAATGAGCAGTTCTTC. The genes are TRBV20-1 and TRBJ2-1, with D unclear. The CDR3 extends over 13 amino acids. Deletions cut 3 bases from V and 4 bases from J, with 10 bases between. The V gene's germline CDR1 is DFQATT and CDR2 SNEGSKA (reference sequence).